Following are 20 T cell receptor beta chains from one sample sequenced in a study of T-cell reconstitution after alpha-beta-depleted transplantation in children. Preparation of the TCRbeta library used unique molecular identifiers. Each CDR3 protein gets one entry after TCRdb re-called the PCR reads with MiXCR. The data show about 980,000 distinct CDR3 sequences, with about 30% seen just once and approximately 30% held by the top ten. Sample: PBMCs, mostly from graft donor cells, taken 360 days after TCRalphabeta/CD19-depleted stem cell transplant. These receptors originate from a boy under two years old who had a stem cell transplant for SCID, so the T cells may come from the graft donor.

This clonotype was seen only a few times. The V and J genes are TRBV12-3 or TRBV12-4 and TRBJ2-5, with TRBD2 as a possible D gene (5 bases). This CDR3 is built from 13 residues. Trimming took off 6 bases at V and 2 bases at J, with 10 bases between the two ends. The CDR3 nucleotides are TGTGCCAGCAGGCTCGGGATTCAAGAGACCCAGTACTTC. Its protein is CASRLGIQETQYF.

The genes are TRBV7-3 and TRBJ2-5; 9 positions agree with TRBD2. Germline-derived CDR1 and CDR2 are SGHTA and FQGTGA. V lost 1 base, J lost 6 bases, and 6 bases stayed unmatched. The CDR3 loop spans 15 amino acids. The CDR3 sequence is CASSLNSGGGQTQYF. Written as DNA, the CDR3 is TGTGCCAGCAGCTTAAATAGCGGGGGCGGACAGACCCAGTACTTC.

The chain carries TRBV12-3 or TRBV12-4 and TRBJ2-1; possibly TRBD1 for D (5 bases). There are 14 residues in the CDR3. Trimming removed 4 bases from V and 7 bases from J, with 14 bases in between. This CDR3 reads CASSSSGIVNEQFF. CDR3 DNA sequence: TGTGCCAGCAGTTCATCAGGGATAGTAAATGAGCAGTTCTTC.

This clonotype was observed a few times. The CDR3 DNA reads TGCGCCAGCAGCACGGGACTAGTTTTAAACGAGCAGTACTTC. This sequence encodes CASSTGLVLNEQYF. The chain links TRBV5-1 to TRBJ2-7; TRBD2 agrees at 8 bases. This CDR3 comprises 14 residues. The germline V gene encodes CDR1 SGHRS and CDR2 YFSETQ. After removal of 4 bases from V and 5 bases from J, the junction contained 8 bases not matched to a gene.

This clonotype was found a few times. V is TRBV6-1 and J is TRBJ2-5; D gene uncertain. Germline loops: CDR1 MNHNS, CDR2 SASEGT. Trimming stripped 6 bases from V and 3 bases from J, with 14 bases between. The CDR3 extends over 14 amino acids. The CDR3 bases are TGTGCCAGCAGCGACGGTCCAGGAAAAGAGACCCAGTACTTC. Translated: CASSDGPGKETQYF.

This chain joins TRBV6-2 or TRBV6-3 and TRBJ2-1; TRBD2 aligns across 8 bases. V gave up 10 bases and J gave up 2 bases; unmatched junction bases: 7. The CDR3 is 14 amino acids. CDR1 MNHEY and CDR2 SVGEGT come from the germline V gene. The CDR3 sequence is CAIAGTRTYNEQFF. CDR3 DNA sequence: TGTGCCATCGCCGGGACTAGGACCTACAATGAGCAGTTCTTC.

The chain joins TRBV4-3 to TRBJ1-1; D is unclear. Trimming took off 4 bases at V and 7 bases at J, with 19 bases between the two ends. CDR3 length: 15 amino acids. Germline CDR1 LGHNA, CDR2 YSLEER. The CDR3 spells CASSLDLVPSDEAFF. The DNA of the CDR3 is TGCGCCAGCAGCCTCGATCTCGTCCCGAGCGATGAAGCTTTCTTT.

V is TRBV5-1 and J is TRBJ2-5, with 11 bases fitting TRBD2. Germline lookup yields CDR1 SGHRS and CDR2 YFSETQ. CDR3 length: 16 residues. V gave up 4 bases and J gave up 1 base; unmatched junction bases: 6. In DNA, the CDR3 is TGCGCCAGCAGCCCTGCTAGCGGGGGGTTCCAAGAGACCCAGTACTTC. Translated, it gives CASSPASGGFQETQYF. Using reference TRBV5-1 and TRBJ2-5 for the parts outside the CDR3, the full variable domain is KAGVTQTPRYLIKTRGQQVTLSCSPISGHRSVSWYQQTPGQGLQFLFEYFSETQRNKGNFPGRFSGRQFSNSRSEMNVSTLELGDSALYLCASSPASGGFQETQYFGPGTRLLVL.

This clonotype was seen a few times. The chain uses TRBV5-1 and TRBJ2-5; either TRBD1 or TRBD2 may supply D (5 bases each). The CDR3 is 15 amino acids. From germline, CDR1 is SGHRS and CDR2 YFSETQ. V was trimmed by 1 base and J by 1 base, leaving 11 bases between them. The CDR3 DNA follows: TGCGCCAGCAGCTTGAGGGGACCGACCCAAGAGACCCAGTACTTC. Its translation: CASSLRGPTQETQYF.

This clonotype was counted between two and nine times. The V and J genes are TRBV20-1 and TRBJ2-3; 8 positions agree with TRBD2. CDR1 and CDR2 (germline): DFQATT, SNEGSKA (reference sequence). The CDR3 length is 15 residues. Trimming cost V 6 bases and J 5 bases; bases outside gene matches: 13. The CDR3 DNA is TGCAGTGCCAGCTTTTTCGGGGGGGCAGGAGATACGCAGTATTTT. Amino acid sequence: CSASFFGGAGDTQYF.

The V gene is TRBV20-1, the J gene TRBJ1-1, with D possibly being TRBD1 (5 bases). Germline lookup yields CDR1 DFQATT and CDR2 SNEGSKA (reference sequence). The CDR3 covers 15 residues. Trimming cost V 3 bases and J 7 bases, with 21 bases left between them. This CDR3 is CSASRGPAKKNEAFF. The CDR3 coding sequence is TGCAGTGCTAGTAGGGGCCCAGCCAAAAAAAATGAAGCTTTCTTT.

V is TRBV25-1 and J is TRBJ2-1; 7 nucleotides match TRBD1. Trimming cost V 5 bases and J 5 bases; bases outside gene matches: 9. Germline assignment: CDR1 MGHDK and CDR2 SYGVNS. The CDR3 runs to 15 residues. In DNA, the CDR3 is TGTGCCAGCAGTAAAACCGGGACAGTTCACAATGAGCAGTTCTTC. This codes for CASSKTGTVHNEQFF.

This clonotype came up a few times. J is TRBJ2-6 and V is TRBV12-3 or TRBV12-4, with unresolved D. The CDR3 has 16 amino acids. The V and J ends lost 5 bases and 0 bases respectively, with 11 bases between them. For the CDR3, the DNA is TGTGCCAGCAGTCGTACCTGGGTCTCTGGGGCCAACGTCCTGACTTTC. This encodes CASSRTWVSGANVLTF.

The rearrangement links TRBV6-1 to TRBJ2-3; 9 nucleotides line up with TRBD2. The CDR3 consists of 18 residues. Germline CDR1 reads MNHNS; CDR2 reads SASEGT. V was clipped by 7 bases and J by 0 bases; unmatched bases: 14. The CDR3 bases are TGTGCCAGCAAGAAACCGCAGACTAGCGGAACTAGCACAGATACGCAGTATTTT. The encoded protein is CASKKPQTSGTSTDTQYF.

CDR3 sequence: CASSLLWSTEAFF. CDR3 bases: TGTGCCAGCAGCTTACTGTGGTCCACTGAAGCTTTCTTT. The chain combines TRBV7-8 with TRBJ1-1; D gene ambiguous. CDR3 length equals 13 residues. Germline CDR1 and CDR2: SGHVS and FQNEAQ. The V end was cut by 2 bases, the J end by 4 bases, with 8 bases between.

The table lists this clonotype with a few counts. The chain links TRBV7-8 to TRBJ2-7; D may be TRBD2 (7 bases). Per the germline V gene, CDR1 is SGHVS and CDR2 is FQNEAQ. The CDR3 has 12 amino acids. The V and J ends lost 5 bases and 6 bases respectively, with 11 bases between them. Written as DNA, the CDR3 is TGTGCCAGCAGCCCGGCGGGGGCCGAGCAGTACTTC. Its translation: CASSPAGAEQYF.

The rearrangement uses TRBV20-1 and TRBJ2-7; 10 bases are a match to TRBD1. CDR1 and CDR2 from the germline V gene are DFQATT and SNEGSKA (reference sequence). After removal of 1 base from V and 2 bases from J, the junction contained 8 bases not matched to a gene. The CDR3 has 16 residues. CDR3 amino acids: CSARADRDRGPYEQYF. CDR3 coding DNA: TGCAGTGCTAGAGCCGACCGGGACAGGGGACCCTACGAGCAGTACTTC.

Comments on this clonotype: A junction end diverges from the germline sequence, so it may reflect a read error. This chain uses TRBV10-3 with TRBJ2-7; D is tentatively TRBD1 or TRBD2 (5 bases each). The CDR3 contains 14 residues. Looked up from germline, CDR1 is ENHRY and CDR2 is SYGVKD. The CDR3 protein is CAIRTRDDSYEHYF. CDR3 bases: TGTGCCATCAGGACAAGGGACGATTCCTACGAGCATTACTTC.

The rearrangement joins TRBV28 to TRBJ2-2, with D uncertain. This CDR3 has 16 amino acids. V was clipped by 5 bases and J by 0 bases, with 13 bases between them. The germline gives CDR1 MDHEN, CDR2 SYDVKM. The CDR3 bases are TGTGCCAGCAGTCGAGTGACCGAAGCGAACACCGGGGAGCTGTTTTTT. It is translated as CASSRVTEANTGELFF.

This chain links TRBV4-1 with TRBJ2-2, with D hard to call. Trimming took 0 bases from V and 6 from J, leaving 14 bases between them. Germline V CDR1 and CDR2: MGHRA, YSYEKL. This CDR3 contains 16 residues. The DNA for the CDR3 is TGCGCCAGCAGCCAAGATGAGGCAGGACGTTCCGGGGAGCTGTTTTTT. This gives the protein CASSQDEAGRSGELFF.